The rows below give T cell receptor beta chains drawn from one sample of a study of cytomegalovirus exposure and HLA in healthy donors. Some clones are missing from TCRdb's copy, which holds only in-frame ones; the method was immunoSEQ multiplex PCR. Among tens of thousands of clones listed, around four fifths were seen once. Sequencing was done on a sample of PBMCs. The source of these receptors is a man aged 25-45 years in good health and CMV-seronegative. The CDR3 runs from the conserved cysteine through the conserved F or W. D genes are given only for firm matches. The size entry is marked missing in some rows and otherwise reads once, few, many or a size class.

V: TRBV5-8
size: .
D: TRBD2
J: TRBJ2-7
CDR3: CASSLSPGGYEQYF
DNA: TGTGCCAGCAGCTTGAGCCCGGGGGGCTACGAGCAGTACTTC

V: TRBV7-2
size: .
D: TRBD1
J: TRBJ2-4
CDR3: CASSSTTGLEYF
DNA: TGTGCCAGCAGCTCCACGACAGGGTTGGAGTACTTC

V: TRBV19
size: .
D: .
J: TRBJ1-5
CDR3: CASSMEGVGNQPQHF
DNA: TGTGCCAGTAGTATGGAGGGTGTGGGCAATCAGCCCCAGCATTTT

V: TRBV28
size: .
D: .
J: TRBJ2-2
CDR3: CASSFSRGIGELFF
DNA: TGTGCCAGCAGTTTTTCCAGGGGAATCGGGGAGCTGTTTTTT

V: TRBV9
size: .
D: .
J: TRBJ2-3
CDR3: CASSVQGFRTDTQYF
DNA: TGTGCCAGCAGCGTACAGGGGTTTAGGACAGATACGCAGTATTTT

V: TRBV29-1
size: .
D: .
J: TRBJ1-3
CDR3: CSVARDGNTIYF
DNA: TGCAGCGTTGCCAGGGATGGAAACACCATATATTTT

V: TRBV5-1
size: .
D: TRBD1
J: TRBJ1-2
CDR3: CASSSTGRMGYTF
DNA: TGCGCCAGCAGCTCGACAGGGAGGATGGGCTACACCTTC

V: TRBV7-9
size: .
D: .
J: TRBJ2-3
CDR3: CASTSQGDTQYF
DNA: TGTGCCAGCACCTCCCAGGGAGATACGCAGTATTTT

V: TRBV4-2
size: .
D: TRBD2
J: TRBJ2-1
CDR3: CASSQRHGTSGDSYNEQFF
DNA: TGTGCCAGCAGCCAGCGACATGGGACTAGCGGGGACTCCTACAATGAGCAGTTCTTC

V: TRBV9
size: .
D: .
J: TRBJ1-1
CDR3: CASSKQVENTEAFF
DNA: TGTGCCAGCAGCAAACAGGTAGAGAACACTGAAGCTTTCTTT

V: TRBV10-3
size: .
D: TRBD1
J: TRBJ2-7
CDR3: CAISVVSGTGAGEQYF
DNA: TGTGCCATCAGTGTAGTATCCGGGACAGGGGCAGGGGAGCAGTACTTC

V: TRBV4-3
size: .
D: TRBD2
J: TRBJ2-2
CDR3: CASSQTGLGDGELFF
DNA: TGCGCCAGCAGCCAAACGGGACTAGGGGACGGGGAGCTGTTTTTT

V: TRBV18
size: .
D: .
J: TRBJ1-2
CDR3: CASSPREGDYTF
DNA: TGTGCCAGCTCACCCCGAGAGGGAGACTACACCTTC

V: TRBV28
size: .
D: TRBD1
J: TRBJ2-7
CDR3: CASSWTGGKTYEQYF
DNA: TGTGCCAGCAGTTGGACAGGGGGAAAAACCTACGAGCAGTACTTC

V: TRBV6-4
size: .
D: .
J: TRBJ2-6
CDR3: CASSDRGLSGANVLTF
DNA: TGTGCCAGCAGTGACAGGGGCCTTTCTGGGGCCAACGTCCTGACTTTC

V: TRBV7-8
size: .
D: .
J: TRBJ1-1
CDR3: CASSLRQKNTEAFF
DNA: TGTGCCAGCAGCTTAAGACAGAAGAACACTGAAGCTTTCTTT

V: TRBV7-2
size: .
D: TRBD1
J: TRBJ2-2
CDR3: CASSRTARTGVNTGELFF
DNA: TGTGCCAGCAGCCGAACCGCAAGGACAGGGGTGAACACCGGGGAGCTGTTTTTT

V: TRBV4-2
size: few
D: .
J: TRBJ1-4
CDR3: CASSQDRGEKLFF
DNA: TGTGCCAGCAGCCAAGATCGAGGTGAAAAACTGTTTTTT

V: TRBV7-2
size: once
D: TRBD2
J: TRBJ2-5
CDR3: CASSSILAGGIETQYF
DNA: TGTGCCAGCAGCTCAATCCTAGCGGGGGGAATCGAGACCCAGTACTTC

V: TRBV11-2
size: .
D: TRBD1
J: TRBJ2-1
CDR3: CASSITGGAGNEQFF
DNA: TGTGCCAGCAGCATCACAGGGGGCGCGGGGAATGAGCAGTTCTTC

V: TRBV6-1
size: .
D: .
J: TRBJ1-1
CDR3: CATEKGYNTEAFF
DNA: TGTGCCACCGAAAAGGGGTATAACACTGAAGCTTTCTTT

V: TRBV7-2
size: .
D: TRBD2
J: TRBJ2-4
CDR3: CASSQGGAKNIQYF
DNA: TGTGCCAGCAGCCAGGGAGGGGCCAAAAACATTCAGTACTTC

V: TRBV4-1
size: .
D: .
J: TRBJ1-2
CDR3: CASSQSRFATGSFRGYTF
DNA: TGCGCCAGCAGCCAAAGCCGTTTTGCAACAGGGAGTTTTCGTGGCTACACCTTC

V: TRBV6-5
size: .
D: TRBD2
J: TRBJ2-1
CDR3: CASSYLGGGPHEQFF
DNA: TGTGCCAGCAGTTACCTGGGGGGAGGGCCGCATGAGCAGTTCTTC

V: TRBV5-6
size: .
D: .
J: TRBJ1-5
CDR3: CASSYYSNQPQHF
DNA: TGTGCCAGCAGCTATTATAGCAATCAGCCCCAGCATTTT

V: TRBV27
size: .
D: .
J: TRBJ1-1
CDR3: CASSFHLGPSTEAFF
DNA: TGTGCCAGCAGTTTCCACCTGGGGCCGTCCACTGAAGCTTTCTTT

V: TRBV27
size: .
D: TRBD2
J: TRBJ2-7
CDR3: CASSLVSRGSEYEQYF
DNA: TGTGCCAGCAGTTTAGTCTCGCGGGGGAGTGAATACGAGCAGTACTTC

V: TRBV6-6
size: .
D: .
J: TRBJ2-2
CDR3: CASSLETGELFF
DNA: TGTGCCAGCAGTTTAGAGACCGGGGAGCTGTTTTTT

V: TRBV29-1
size: .
D: .
J: TRBJ2-1
CDR3: CSVAEYRRNEQFF
DNA: TGCAGCGTAGCGGAGTACCGGCGGAATGAGCAGTTCTTC

V: TRBV19
size: .
D: TRBD1
J: TRBJ2-7
CDR3: CASSIVAGGSYEQYF
DNA: TGTGCCAGTAGTATTGTTGCAGGGGGCTCCTACGAGCAGTACTTC

V: TRBV12-5
size: .
D: .
J: TRBJ1-1
CDR3: CASDPGMSRAFF
DNA: TGTGCTAGTGACCCGGGGATGTCGCGGGCTTTCTTT

V: TRBV5-4
size: .
D: .
J: TRBJ2-1
CDR3: CASSARGAYNEQFF
DNA: TGTGCCAGCAGCGCCCGGGGAGCCTACAATGAGCAGTTCTTC

V: TRBV9
size: .
D: TRBD2
J: TRBJ2-7
CDR3: CASSVGSGGSYEQYF
DNA: TGTGCCAGCAGCGTAGGTAGCGGGGGCTCCTACGAGCAGTACTTC

V: TRBV15
size: .
D: TRBD1
J: TRBJ1-5
CDR3: CATSRDRGGQPQHF
DNA: TGTGCCACCAGCCGGGACAGGGGAGGTCAGCCCCAGCATTTT

V: TRBV5-4
size: .
D: TRBD1
J: TRBJ2-7
CDR3: CASSLGAGTGINEQYF
DNA: TGTGCCAGCAGCTTGGGGGCCGGGACAGGGATCAACGAGCAGTACTTC

V: TRBV6-4
size: .
D: TRBD2
J: TRBJ2-3
CDR3: CASSDSTSGMVDTQYF
DNA: TGTGCCAGCAGTGACTCGACTAGCGGGATGGTGGATACGCAGTATTTT

V: TRBV18
size: .
D: TRBD1
J: TRBJ2-5
CDR3: CASSGDSQETQYF
DNA: TGTGCCAGCTCAGGGGACAGCCAAGAGACCCAGTACTTC

V: TRBV5-1
size: .
D: TRBD2
J: TRBJ2-5
CDR3: CASSLTTSGEETQYF
DNA: TGCGCCAGCAGCCTCACAACTAGCGGAGAAGAGACCCAGTACTTC

V: TRBV28
size: .
D: .
J: TRBJ1-3
CDR3: CASSDPNRDSGNTIYF
DNA: TGTGCCAGCAGTGATCCGAACAGGGACTCTGGAAACACCATATATTTT

V: TRBV4-2
size: .
D: .
J: TRBJ1-3
CDR3: CASSQDTNGNTIYF
DNA: TGTGCCAGCAGCCAAGATACAAACGGAAACACCATATATTTT

V: TRBV7-8
size: once
D: TRBD2
J: TRBJ2-1
CDR3: CASSLGSAGSNEQFF
DNA: TGTGCCAGCAGCTTAGGCTCAGCGGGATCCAATGAGCAGTTCTTC

V: TRBV12-5
size: .
D: .
J: TRBJ2-1
CDR3: CASGLVQAEQFF
DNA: TGTGCTAGTGGTTTGGTACAGGCTGAGCAGTTCTTC

V: TRBV9
size: .
D: .
J: TRBJ1-4
CDR3: CASSGPSGYEKLFF
DNA: TGTGCCAGCAGCGGCCCGTCGGGGTATGAAAAACTGTTTTTT

V: TRBV7-2
size: .
D: TRBD2
J: TRBJ2-1
CDR3: CASSYVPGLGDEQFF
DNA: TGTGCCAGCAGTTACGTACCGGGACTAGGGGATGAGCAGTTCTTC

V: TRBV9
size: .
D: TRBD1
J: TRBJ2-3
CDR3: CASSATGTGADTQYF
DNA: TGTGCCAGCAGCGCGACCGGGACAGGGGCAGATACGCAGTATTTT

V: TRBV5-6
size: once
D: .
J: TRBJ2-5
CDR3: CASSLSFYWAQGRETQYF
DNA: TGTGCCAGCAGCCTAAGCTTTTATTGGGCCCAAGGTAGGGAGACCCAGTACTTC

V: TRBV30
size: .
D: .
J: TRBJ2-1
CDR3: CAWSIRGRDVFF
DNA: TGTGCCTGGAGTATAAGAGGTCGCGATGTGTTCTTC

V: TRBV7-8
size: .
D: .
J: TRBJ1-5
CDR3: CASSLHRANSNQPQHF
DNA: TGTGCCAGCAGCTTACACAGGGCTAATAGCAATCAGCCCCAGCATTTT

V: TRBV9
size: .
D: TRBD1
J: TRBJ1-2
CDR3: CASSATGEGYTF
DNA: TGTGCCAGCAGCGCCACAGGGGAGGGCTACACCTTC